This TCR beta chain was sequenced for a study of early T cells in non-severe SARS-CoV-2 infection. Looking at the study overall: Unpaired chains resulted from sequencing bulk RNA of unsorted whole blood.

Unique molecular identifiers were affixed to single, distinct cDNA molecules. TCRdb re-called the 5' RACE reads with MiXCR, one entry per CDR3 protein. Here the sample spans more than 95,000 distinct CDR3 sequences, about 11% being singletons. This receptor was obtained from an adult who was a healthcare worker with PCR-confirmed SARS-CoV-2 infection or an uninfected control (not recorded which). Specimen: whole blood, collected at baseline.

The CDR3 here is CASRRTDTQYF. In DNA, the CDR3 is TGTGCCAGCAGGCGCACAGATACGCAGTATTTT. V and J are TRBV2 and TRBJ2-3; D unclear. Trimming shortened V by 6 bases and J by 1 base, and 2 bases separated the two germline ends. This CDR3 has 11 residues. Germline V gene lookup returns CDR1 SNHLY and CDR2 FYNNEI.